The 13 T cell receptor beta chains given below trace back to one sample, sequenced in a study of tumor-infiltrating lymphocytes in primary liver carcinoma. Extraction of RNA together with DNA used about 17-30 mg of unsorted bulk tissue. A constant-region primer served to make TCR beta cDNA from about 490 ng total RNA. Modified slightly, ARM-PCR produced TCR beta libraries over three nested multiplex PCR rounds. The first two PCR rounds used TRBV1-TRBV30 forward primers with a C-beta reverse primer, around 10 cycles each. MiXCR was run by TCRdb on the multiplex PCR reads, yielding one entry per CDR3 protein. The table lists tens of thousands of distinct CDR3 sequences, over 60% of them singletons. Sequenced: liver tumor tissue from sampling region 1. Subset indicated: tumor region T1, superior pole. The receptor set was obtained from a man in his forties with primary liver carcinoma and hepatitis B virus infection.

The chain has TRBV29-1 and TRBJ2-1, with D uncertain. Germline lookup yields CDR1 SQVTM and CDR2 ANQGSEA. The CDR3 spans 14 residues. V was clipped by 4 bases and J by 3 bases, with 13 bases between them. CDR3 in DNA: TGCAGCGTTGTGGTGCACTTCTACTACAATGAGCAGTTCTTC. Protein product: CSVVVHFYYNEQFF.

The chain links TRBV18 to TRBJ2-3; 9 bases match TRBD2. CDR1 and CDR2 (germline): KGHSH, LQKENI. The CDR3 is made up of 14 amino acids. The V segment lost 3 bases and the J segment 3 bases; nucleotides outside the gene matches: 1. The CDR3 nucleotides are TGTGCCAGCTCACCTAGCGGGAGTACAGATACGCAGTATTTT. As protein: CASSPSGSTDTQYF.

In this sample, this clonotype turned up a few times. The rearrangement joins TRBV20-1 to TRBJ2-7; the match to TRBD2 covers 7 bases. The CDR3 extends over 14 amino acids. The trim removed 0 bases at V and 3 bases at J, leaving 5 bases unmatched. Germline lookup yields CDR1 DFQATT and CDR2 SNEGSKA (reference sequence). The CDR3 DNA reads as TGCAGTGCTAGAGATCTAGCGGAGGACTACGAGCAGTACTTC. It codes for CSARDLAEDYEQYF.

A remark on this clonotype: The junction differs from germline at one of its ends, possibly a read error. The chain employs TRBV6-6 and TRBJ2-7, with D perhaps TRBD2 (5 bases). Germline CDR1 is MNHNY and CDR2 is SVGAGI (reference sequence). The CDR3 is 16 residues long. The DNA for the CDR3 is TGCGCCAGCAGTTACCAGAATAGCGCGCCCTCCTACGAACATTACTTC. Encoded protein: CASSYQNSAPSYEHYF.

In the case of this clonotype: A read error may produce the germline difference seen at one junction end. The chain combines TRBV13 with TRBJ2-7, with D possibly TRBD2 on 6 matching bases. Germline V gives CDR1 PRHDT, CDR2 FYEKMQ (reference sequence). The CDR3 is 12 residues long. The CDR3 nucleotides read TGTGTCAGCAGCCGCGGGGTGCGCGTGCAGTACTTC. It yields the protein CVSSRGVRVQYF.

This clonotype came up many times. This chain joins TRBV4-1 and TRBJ2-5, with a tentative D call TRBD2 (6 bases). Trimming took 1 base from V and 5 from J, leaving 17 bases between them. Looked up from germline, CDR1 is MGHRA and CDR2 is YSYEKL. The length of the CDR3 is 16 residues. CDR3 DNA: TGCGCCAGCAGCCAAGGAACGGGAGCTGACGTGGAGACCCAGTACTTC. It specifies CASSQGTGADVETQYF.

As concerns this clonotype: A read error is possible here, since a much larger clone lies one base away. The J gene is TRBJ1-6, the V gene TRBV5-1; D unresolved. The germline V and J ends were trimmed by 4 bases and 9 bases, with 17 bases remaining between them. The CDR3 length is 15 residues. Looked up from germline, CDR1 is SGHRS and CDR2 is YFSETQ. CDR3 DNA: TGCGCCAGCAGCCCCCAGGCCTGGGCGGGTTCACCCCTCCACTTT. Its protein product is CASSPQAWAGSPLHF.

The table lists this clonotype with many counts. The CDR3 spells CASSLAASVTDTQYF. The CDR3 coding sequence is TGTGCCAGCAGCTTGGCCGCTAGCGTCACAGATACGCAGTATTTT. The chain has TRBV5-4 and TRBJ2-3, with D perhaps TRBD2 (6 bases). V was cut by 0 bases and J by 2 bases, with 10 bases left in between. Germline assignment: CDR1 SGHNT and CDR2 YYREEE (reference sequence). The CDR3 loop spans 15 amino acids.

This clonotype showed up just once. The rearrangement uses TRBV14 and TRBJ1-1, with D perhaps TRBD1 (5 bases). V was trimmed by 4 bases and J by 5 bases, leaving 14 bases between them. Per the germline V gene, CDR1 is SGHDN and CDR2 is FVKESK. This CDR3 spans 14 amino acids. The CDR3 bases are TGTGCCAGCAGCCCCATGAGGGGAGGAACTGAAGCTTTCTTT. Translation gives CASSPMRGGTEAFF.

The rearrangement links TRBV21-1 to TRBJ2-7; the D call of TRBD2 is as the table states it, not checked on the DNA. TRBV21-1 is a known pseudogene. The CDR3 sequence is 12 residues long. CDR3: CAAVERPLEQYF. In DNA form, the CDR3 reads TGTGCCGCCGTGGAAAGGCCCCTCGAGCAGTACTTC.

In regard to this clonotype: Germline is not matched at one junction end, which may reflect a read error. CDR3 DNA: TGTGCCAGCTGTTTAGAAAGTGGAGGGGTCCTCCACGTAGGCTACGAGCAGTACTTC. It specifies CASCLESGGVLHVGYEQYF. The rearrangement joins TRBV28 to TRBJ2-7, with D perhaps matching TRBD2 (6 bases). CDR1 MDHEN and CDR2 SYDVKM come from the germline V gene. The CDR3 has 19 amino acids.

Concerning this clonotype itself: At one end the junction does not follow the germline gene, possibly because of a read error. The chain combines TRBV6-5 with TRBJ1-2; no reliable D call. The CDR3 has 13 residues. The germline V gene has CDR1 MNHEY and CDR2 SVGAGI. The CDR3 DNA is TGTGCCAGCAGCCGTCTGAAGAACTATGGCTGCACCTTC. Residues: CASSRLKNYGCTF.

The sample holds one count of this clonotype. A junction boundary mismatches the germline segment, possibly from a read error. The chain links TRBV30 to TRBJ2-7; D possibly matches TRBD1 or TRBD2 (5 bases each). The CDR3 sequence is 13 residues long. Looked up from germline, CDR1 is GTSNPN and CDR2 is SVGIG (reference sequence). CDR3 bases: TGTGCCTGGTCCGGGACGCTTAATATCGAGCAGTACTTT. Encoded protein: CAWSGTLNIEQYF.